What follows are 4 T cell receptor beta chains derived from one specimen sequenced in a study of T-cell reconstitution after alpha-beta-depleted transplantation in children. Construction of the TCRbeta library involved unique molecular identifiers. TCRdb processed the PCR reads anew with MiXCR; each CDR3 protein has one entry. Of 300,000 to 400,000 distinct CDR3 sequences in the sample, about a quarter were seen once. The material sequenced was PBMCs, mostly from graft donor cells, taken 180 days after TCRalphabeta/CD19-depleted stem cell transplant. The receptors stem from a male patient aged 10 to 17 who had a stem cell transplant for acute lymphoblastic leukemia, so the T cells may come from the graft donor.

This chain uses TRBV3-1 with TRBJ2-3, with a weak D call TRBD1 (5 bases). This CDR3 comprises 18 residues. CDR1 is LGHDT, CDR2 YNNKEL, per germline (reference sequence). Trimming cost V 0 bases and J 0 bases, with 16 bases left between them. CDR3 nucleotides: TGTGCCAGCAGCCAAGATTGGAGACAGCTGTTTAGCACAGATACGCAGTATTTT. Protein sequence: CASSQDWRQLFSTDTQYF.

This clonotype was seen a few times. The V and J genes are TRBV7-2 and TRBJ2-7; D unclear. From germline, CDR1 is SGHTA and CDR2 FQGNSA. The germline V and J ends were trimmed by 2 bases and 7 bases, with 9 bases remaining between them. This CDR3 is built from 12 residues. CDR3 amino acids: CASSLIRQEQYF. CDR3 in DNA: TGTGCCAGCAGCTTAATCCGTCAGGAGCAGTACTTC.

The CDR3 spells CASSLLGDGYEQYF. In nucleotides, the CDR3 is TGTGCCAGCAGTTTACTTGGAGACGGCTACGAGCAGTACTTC. The chain recombines TRBV27 with TRBJ2-7; D unresolved. The length of the CDR3 is 14 residues. Deletions cut 2 bases from V and 3 bases from J, with 11 bases between. Germline V gives CDR1 MNHEY, CDR2 SMNVEV (reference sequence).

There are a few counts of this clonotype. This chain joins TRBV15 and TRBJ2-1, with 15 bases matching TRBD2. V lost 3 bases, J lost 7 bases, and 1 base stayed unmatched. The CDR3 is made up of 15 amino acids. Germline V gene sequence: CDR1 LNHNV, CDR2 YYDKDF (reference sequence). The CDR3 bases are TGTGCCACCAGCAGTGGACTAGCGGGAGGGAATGAGCAGTTCTTC. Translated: CATSSGLAGGNEQFF. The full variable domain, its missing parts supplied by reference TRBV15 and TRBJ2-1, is DAMVIQNPRYQVTQFGKPVTLSCSQTLNHNVMYWYQQKSSQAPKLLFHYYDKDFNNEADTPDNFQSRRPNTSFCFLDIRSPGLGDTAMYLCATSSGLAGGNEQFFGPGTRLTVL.